The clone carrying this T cell receptor (beta chain) was counted ten times or more. Its target is not known. These data originate in a study of T-cell memory formation after mild COVID-19. In TCRdb, the 5' RACE reads were re-called with MiXCR into one record per CDR3 protein. The data contain approximately 450,000 distinct CDR3 sequences, approximately 18% of them seen just once; the ten biggest clones take up approximately 13%. Germline V gives CDR1 SGHTA, CDR2 FQGNSA. This CDR3 spans 16 amino acids. V shed 1 base, J shed 6 bases, and the junction held 5 bases outside the gene matches. Study-level findings and limits: Mainly in CM and EM were contracting CD4+ clones; CD8+ were in EMRA.

Sequenced material: PBMCs or a T cell subset sorted from them (not recorded which). The chain links TRBV7-2 to TRBJ2-1, with 11 bases matching TRBD2. This clonotype was sampled from an adult woman who had mild COVID-19 (a few samples of this study predate the infection). Cell type and time point are not known. CDR3 sequence: CASSLGLAGGLNEQFF. The CDR3 DNA reads as TGTGCCAGCAGCTTAGGGCTAGCGGGAGGACTCAATGAGCAGTTCTTC.